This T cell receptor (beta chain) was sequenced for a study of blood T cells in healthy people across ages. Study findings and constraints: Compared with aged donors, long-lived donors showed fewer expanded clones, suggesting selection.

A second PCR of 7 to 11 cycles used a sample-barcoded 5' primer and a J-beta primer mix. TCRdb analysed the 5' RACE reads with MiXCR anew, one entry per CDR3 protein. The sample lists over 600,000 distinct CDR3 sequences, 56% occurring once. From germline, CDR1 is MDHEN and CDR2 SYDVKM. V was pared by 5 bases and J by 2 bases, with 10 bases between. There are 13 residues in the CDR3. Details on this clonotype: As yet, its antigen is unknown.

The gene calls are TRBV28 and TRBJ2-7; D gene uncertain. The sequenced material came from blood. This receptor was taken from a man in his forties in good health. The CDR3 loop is CASSVTNTYEQYF. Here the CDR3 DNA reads TGTGCCAGCAGTGTAACTAATACCTACGAGCAGTACTTC.